Below, 32 T cell receptor beta chains from the same sample are listed, as sequenced in a study of PD-1 blockade in classical Hodgkin lymphoma. Following autologous stem cell transplantation, relapse occurred in every patient, and exposure to brentuximab vedotin varied. Here immunoSEQ multiplex PCR was the method, and the copy in TCRdb shows in-frame clones only, minus some. The sample includes 35,000 to 45,000 clones, roughly three quarters seen only once; the top ten take 2.5% to 3%. The material was peripheral blood mononuclear cells (PBMCs), obtained before the second cycle of nivolumab. The receptors shown here come from a human donor with classical Hodgkin lymphoma.

The chain is built from TRBV7-3 and TRBJ1-1; D is unclear. The V end lost 1 base, the J end lost 3 bases, and 15 bases lay between the germline ends. In germline, CDR1 is SGHTA, CDR2 FQGTGA. The CDR3 totals 16 residues. The chain's CDR3 is CASSLNWAARDTEAFF. As DNA, the CDR3 is TGTGCCAGCAGCTTAAACTGGGCGGCGCGGGACACTGAAGCTTTCTTT.

The V gene is TRBV28, the J gene TRBJ1-1, with unresolved D. V gave up 1 base and J gave up 0 bases, with 18 bases separating them. Germline values: CDR1 MDHEN, CDR2 SYDVKM. CDR3 length equals 18 residues. The CDR3 protein is CASSLFTDLGRVNTEAFF. CDR3 coding DNA: TGTGCCAGCAGTTTATTCACGGATTTGGGTAGGGTGAACACTGAAGCTTTCTTT.

DNA of the CDR3: TGTGCCAGCAGCCCACCGGGCGGACACCACTCCGCCAATCAGCCCCAGCATTTT. The encoded protein is CASSPPGGHHSANQPQHF. This sequence joins TRBV7-6 and TRBJ1-5, with TRBD1 as a possible D gene (5 bases). The CDR3 contains 18 residues. CDR1 and CDR2 (germline): SGHVS, FNYEAQ. Trimming shortened V by 5 bases and J by 3 bases, and 23 bases separated the two germline ends. Supplemented by reference TRBV7-6 and TRBJ1-5, the full variable domain reads GAGVSQSPRYKVTKRGQDVALRCDPISGHVSLYWYRQALGQGPEFLTYFNYEAQQDKSGLPNDRFSAERPEGSISTLTIQRTEQRDSAMYRCASSPPGGHHSANQPQHFGDGTRLSIL.

The chain combines TRBV7-6 with TRBJ2-1; the D is unclear. CDR3 length: 14 residues. V gave up 5 bases and J gave up 1 base, with 9 bases separating them. The V gene's germline CDR1 is SGHVS and CDR2 FNYEAQ. The CDR3 nucleotides are TGTGCCAGCAGCCCGCCCAATTCCTACAATGAGCAGTTCTTC. Protein product: CASSPPNSYNEQFF. The complete variable domain, with remaining parts taken from reference TRBV7-6 and TRBJ2-1, reads GAGVSQSPRYKVTKRGQDVALRCDPISGHVSLYWYRQALGQGPEFLTYFNYEAQQDKSGLPNDRFSAERPEGSISTLTIQRTEQRDSAMYRCASSPPNSYNEQFFGPGTRLTVL.

The J gene is TRBJ1-2, the V gene TRBV30, with 7 positions matching TRBD1. CDR1 is GTSNPN, CDR2 SVGIG, per germline (reference sequence). This CDR3 has 15 amino acids. Trimming removed 0 bases from V and 2 bases from J; junction bases left unmatched: 6. The CDR3 nucleotides are TGTGCCTGGAGTGTGCTGGCAGGGGGGAACTATGGCTACACCTTC. This codes for CAWSVLAGGNYGYTF.

The genes are TRBV30 and TRBJ1-2, with D perhaps TRBD1 (6 bases). Trimming removed 5 bases at V and 3 bases at J, with 13 bases between. The CDR3 contains 13 residues. CDR1 and CDR2 from the germline V gene are GTSNPN and SVGIG (reference sequence). The CDR3 reads CAWGEGDYYGYTF. In nucleotides, the CDR3 is TGTGCCTGGGGCGAGGGGGACTACTATGGCTACACCTTC.

J is TRBJ2-3 and V is TRBV7-8; TRBD1 is a possible D gene (5 bases). The germline V gene has CDR1 SGHVS and CDR2 FQNEAQ. V was trimmed by 1 base and J by 0 bases, leaving 17 bases between them. CDR3 length: 18 amino acids. The CDR3 sequence: CASSLDPGADPSTDTQYF. The CDR3 nucleotides read TGTGCCAGCAGCTTAGACCCTGGGGCAGATCCTAGCACAGATACGCAGTATTTT.

The V gene is TRBV6-1, the J gene TRBJ1-2; TRBD1 agrees at 8 bases. V gave up 8 bases and J gave up 0 bases; unmatched junction bases: 8. CDR1 is MNHNS and CDR2 is SASEGT in the germline V gene. CDR3 length: 15 amino acids. The CDR3 loop reads CASLTWDRSNYGYTF. For the CDR3, the DNA is TGTGCCAGCTTAACTTGGGACAGGTCTAACTATGGCTACACCTTC.

CDR3 DNA sequence: TGTGCCAGCAGCTCAGACCATGAGAGAGCGCTTGAAGCTTTCTTT. This encodes CASSSDHERALEAFF. V and J are TRBV7-9 and TRBJ1-1, with D hard to call. Trimming pared 4 bases from V and 7 bases from J, leaving 19 bases between. The length of the CDR3 is 15 residues. CDR1 is SEHNR and CDR2 is FQNEAQ in the germline V gene (reference sequence).

CDR3 nucleotide sequence: TGTGCCAGCAGCGCGACAGGGGGTGGGGAAAAACTGTTTTTT. It encodes CASSATGGGEKLFF. The chain combines TRBV7-2 with TRBJ1-4; TRBD1 matches 9 bases. The junction had 6 bases not matched to a gene; V was cut back by 5 bases and J by 8 bases. The CDR3 is 14 residues long. Germline CDR1 SGHTA, CDR2 FQGNSA.

The genes are TRBV27 and TRBJ2-1; 9 positions match TRBD2. The V gene end was trimmed by 6 bases and the J gene end by 9 bases; junction bases not matched to a gene: 15. The CDR3 length is 16 residues. Germline lookup yields CDR1 MNHEY and CDR2 SMNVEV (reference sequence). The CDR3 region is CASSSPSGVGIGEQFF. DNA of the CDR3: TGTGCCAGCAGCTCACCTAGCGGGGTGGGTATCGGTGAGCAGTTCTTC.

The chain recombines TRBV11-2 with TRBJ1-5; tentatively, D is TRBD1 (5 bases). Trimming pared 2 bases from V and 4 bases from J, leaving 12 bases between. Germline V gene lookup returns CDR1 SGHAT and CDR2 FQNNGV. The CDR3 runs 15 residues. The CDR3 sequence: CASSLSGTENQPQHF. The CDR3 region has the DNA TGTGCCAGCAGCTTAAGCGGGACCGAGAATCAGCCCCAGCATTTT.

This chain connects TRBV6-5 to TRBJ1-1; 7 bases align to TRBD1. V trimming: 5 bases; J trimming: 4 bases; junction bases outside the gene matches: 4. Per the germline V gene, CDR1 is MNHEY and CDR2 is SVGAGI. The CDR3 has 13 amino acids. Here the CDR3 DNA reads TGTGCCAGCAGTAGGGGGCCTGGCACTGAAGCTTTCTTT. It yields the protein CASSRGPGTEAFF.

The chain combines TRBV7-9 with TRBJ1-1; unclear D gene. Trimming pared 4 bases from V and 6 bases from J, leaving 9 bases between. The CDR3 spans 12 residues. The germline CDR1 and CDR2 sequences are SEHNR and FQNEAQ (reference sequence). The CDR3 loop reads CASSSVLSEAFF. CDR3 DNA sequence: TGTGCCAGCAGCTCCGTGTTATCTGAAGCTTTCTTT.

CDR3 DNA: TGTGCCAGCACCCGTAACACTGAAGCTTTCTTT. Amino acids: CASTRNTEAFF. The rearrangement uses TRBV6-1 and TRBJ1-1; D uncertain. Trimming removed 7 bases at V and 2 bases at J, with 5 bases between. CDR1 and CDR2 from the germline V gene are MNHNS and SASEGT. The CDR3 spans 11 residues.

The chain carries TRBV28 and TRBJ2-3; D might be TRBD2 (6 bases). Trimming took off 2 bases at V and 8 bases at J, with 11 bases between the two ends. The CDR3 totals 13 residues. CDR1 and CDR2 (germline): MDHEN, SYDVKM. The CDR3 nucleotides are TGTGCCAGCAGTTTACCCCTCGGGGGTACGCAGTATTTT. As protein: CASSLPLGGTQYF.

This CDR3 is CASSLEGGLRGYTF. In DNA form, the CDR3 reads TGCGCCAGCAGCTTGGAAGGGGGTTTGCGTGGCTACACCTTC. The chain joins TRBV5-1 to TRBJ1-2, with a weak D call TRBD1 (6 bases). Germline lookup yields CDR1 SGHRS and CDR2 YFSETQ. V lost 0 bases and J lost 7, with 13 bases in between. This CDR3 comprises 14 residues.

This clone was seen more than once but under ten times. The J gene is TRBJ1-2, the V gene TRBV7-2; a possible D gene is TRBD1 (6 bases). The CDR3 runs to 15 residues. Germline-derived CDR1 and CDR2 are SGHTA and FQGNSA. The V gene lost 4 bases and the J gene lost 5 bases, with 17 bases spanning the gap. CDR3 region: CASSSLWEQGYGYTF. The CDR3 DNA is TGTGCCAGCAGCTCTCTTTGGGAACAGGGATATGGCTACACCTTC.

The chain employs TRBV11-3 and TRBJ2-7; no firm D call. Germline V gene data show CDR1 as SGHNT and CDR2 as YENEEA. The CDR3 covers 12 residues. Trimming left V 3 bases short and J 1 base short, with 4 bases between. The CDR3 protein is CASSLGSYEQYF. CDR3 in DNA: TGTGCCAGCAGCTTGGGTTCCTACGAGCAGTACTTC.

The rearrangement uses TRBV30 and TRBJ1-2, with TRBD1 identical over 8 bases. The CDR3 consists of 14 residues. The V and J ends lost 8 bases and 6 bases, in that order; junction bases with no gene match: 14. The germline V gene has CDR1 GTSNPN and CDR2 SVGIG (reference sequence). This CDR3 reads CARYGDRGIHGYTF. The CDR3, as DNA: TGTGCCAGGTACGGAGACAGGGGCATTCATGGCTACACCTTC.

This chain links TRBV11-2 with TRBJ1-2; D possibly corresponds to TRBD1 (5 bases). The CDR3 has 15 residues. With 5 bases removed from V and 4 bases from J, the gap between germline ends came to 17 bases. Looked up from germline, CDR1 is SGHAT and CDR2 is FQNNGV. The CDR3 loop reads CASSVTASPGYGYTF. The CDR3 DNA sequence: TGTGCCAGCAGCGTGACAGCTTCACCCGGCTATGGCTACACCTTC.

The V call is TRBV10-2, the J call TRBJ2-7; D unclear. The CDR3 sequence is 19 residues long. The germline V gene has CDR1 WSHSY and CDR2 SAAADI. V lost 2 bases and J 0 bases, leaving 23 bases between the germline ends. CDR3 in DNA: TGCGCCAGCAGTGAGAGGCAGGAGCGTCCGGAATTAAGCTCCTACGAGCAGTACTTC. Translated, it gives CASSERQERPELSSYEQYF.

V and J are TRBV5-4 and TRBJ2-5; 10 nucleotides agree with TRBD1. CDR3 length equals 15 residues. Germline CDR1 is SGHNT and CDR2 is YYREEE (reference sequence). Trimming cost V 4 bases and J 5 bases; bases outside gene matches: 8. The CDR3 loop reads CASSGGTGEPETQYF. CDR3 nucleotide sequence: TGTGCCAGCAGCGGGGGGACAGGGGAACCGGAGACCCAGTACTTC.

As regards this clone: The same CDR3 arises from other DNA sequences in this sample as well. V is TRBV28 and J is TRBJ1-2; D call uncertain. This CDR3 spans 14 amino acids. Germline V gene lookup returns CDR1 MDHEN and CDR2 SYDVKM. Deletions cut 2 bases from V and 3 bases from J, with 10 bases between. The CDR3 sequence is CASSLQGLDYGYTF. CDR3 nucleotide sequence: TGTGCCAGCAGTTTACAAGGGTTGGACTATGGCTACACCTTC.

V gene TRBV7-9 combines with J gene TRBJ1-1; the D is unclear. CDR1 and CDR2 (germline): SEHNR, FQNEAQ (reference sequence). This CDR3 is 12 amino acids long. V was trimmed by 1 base and J by 8 bases, leaving 8 bases between them. The CDR3 DNA sequence: TGTGCCAGCAGCTTAGGGACTCGCGAAGCTTTCTTT. Translating it yields CASSLGTREAFF.

This clone was picked up a small number of times. The V gene is TRBV25-1, the J gene TRBJ2-2; D not resolved. CDR1 and CDR2 from the germline V gene are MGHDK and SYGVNS. This CDR3 spans 12 amino acids. The V gene lost 6 bases and the J gene lost 7 bases, with 9 bases spanning the gap. The CDR3: CASSGRRGELFF. CDR3 in DNA: TGTGCCAGCAGCGGACGCCGCGGGGAGCTGTTTTTT.

The chain carries TRBV6-4 and TRBJ2-5, with 7 nucleotides matching TRBD2. CDR3 length equals 12 residues. Germline V gene data show CDR1 as MRHNA and CDR2 as SNTAGT. V lost 3 bases and J lost 7; bases outside the gene matches: 2. The CDR3, as DNA: TGTGCCAGCAGTGATGGGGGGGGGACCCAGTACTTC. Translation gives CASSDGGGTQYF.

This clone was counted between two and nine times. The genes are TRBV6-5 and TRBJ1-2, with 7 bases that match TRBD1. Germline CDR1 is MNHEY and CDR2 is SVGAGI. The V gene end was trimmed by 6 bases and the J gene end by 4 bases; junction bases not matched to a gene: 11. CDR3 length: 15 amino acids. CDR3 in DNA: TGTGCCAGCAGCCTCGAGGGACAGCCGGTCTATGGCTACACCTTC. Translating it yields CASSLEGQPVYGYTF.

The J gene is TRBJ2-1, the V gene TRBV4-3; 7 nucleotides agree with TRBD2. Losses at the gene ends were 0 bases for V and 3 bases for J; bases not matched to a gene: 8. The germline gives CDR1 LGHNA, CDR2 YSLEER. The CDR3 runs to 17 residues. CDR3 sequence (DNA): TGCGCCAGCAGCCAAGATGGGGCTAGCGGAGACTACAATGAGCAGTTCTTC. Protein sequence: CASSQDGASGDYNEQFF.

The chain links TRBV14 to TRBJ2-1; TRBD1 aligns across 9 bases. The CDR3 totals 19 residues. From germline, CDR1 is SGHDN and CDR2 FVKESK. V was pared by 3 bases and J by 4 bases, with 16 bases of the junction left unmatched. The CDR3: CASSQRYRGRLGGYNEQFF. The CDR3 DNA reads TGTGCCAGCAGCCAGAGGTACAGGGGGCGACTCGGGGGATACAATGAGCAGTTCTTC.

The V call is TRBV27, the J call TRBJ2-1; 7 positions agree with TRBD2. The CDR3 is 15 amino acids. Trimming cost V 1 base and J 6 bases; bases outside gene matches: 6. Germline CDR1 is MNHEY and CDR2 is SMNVEV (reference sequence). CDR3 in amino acids: CASSLWTSSPNEQFF. In DNA, the CDR3 is TGTGCCAGCAGTTTATGGACTAGTTCCCCCAATGAGCAGTTCTTC.

There are a few counts of this clone. DNA of the CDR3: TGTGCCAGCAGCTTAAACCCCACGTTGGAACCAGAGTTTTTT. This codes for CASSLNPTLEPEFF. The J gene is TRBJ1-4, the V gene TRBV11-2; D gene unclear. Germline V gives CDR1 SGHAT, CDR2 FQNNGV. V lost 2 bases and J 16 bases, leaving 20 bases between the germline ends. The CDR3 sequence is 14 residues long.